Listed here is a single TCR beta chain. The target antigen is unknown. TCRdb itself ran the reads through MiXCR, one entry per CDR3 protein. Of about 530,000 distinct CDR3 sequences in the sample, 26% were seen once. This sample is drawn from a study of T cell repertoires in cytomegalovirus infection. Study overall: Matching HLA type and CMV infection were both indicated by public TCR beta signatures.

General study points: There were carriers of CMV plus the relevant HLA, and cumulative public TCR beta family frequency identified them. Clonotypes of TCR beta that were HLA-C-restricted and CMV-specific dominated the ex vivo response.

Trimming at V came to 6 bases and at J to 7 bases, leaving 4 bases not matched to a gene. There are 14 residues in the CDR3. The chain couples TRBV12-3 or TRBV12-4 to TRBJ2-2, with TRBD1 matching 11 bases. The sequenced material came from PBMCs. This clonotype originated in a human donor in good health (CMV status not recorded). Some clones in this sample may be carry-over from other donors' samples. In nucleotides, the CDR3 is TGTGCCAGCAGAGGGACAGGGGGGATCGGGGAGCTGTTTTTT. This translates into CASRGTGGIGELFF.